This is a list of T cell receptor beta chains from one sample in a study of identical twins. TCRdb re-called the 5' RACE reads through MiXCR, storing one row per CDR3 protein. The sample holds nearly 900,000 distinct CDR3 sequences, 9% to 15% seen once. The same sample was also used in a study of yellow fever vaccine responses in identical twins.

Sequenced: PBMCs. Receptors were obtained from a woman under 30 in good health. The CDR3 runs from the conserved cysteine through the conserved F or W. Fields, in order: J gene, D gene, clone size, V gene, CDR3 DNA, CDR3 protein. The D gene is left open where the match is weak. The size of a clone is reported for some rows only, either as once, few or many, or as a class for expanded clones.

>TRBJ2-1|TRBD2|NA|TRBV24-1
TGTGCCACCAGTGATTATTCGACTAGCGGACCCAATGAGCAGTTCTTC
CATSDYSTSGPNEQFF
>TRBJ2-3|TRBD2|NA|TRBV20-1
TGCAGTGCTAGAGACCGCGCTCTAGAGGCTAGCGGGAGGCTTAGCACAGATACGCAGTATTTT
CSARDRALEASGRLSTDTQYF
>TRBJ2-3|TRBD1|NA|TRBV9
TGTGCCAGCAGCGTAGTCACCCGGGGACAGGGGACCCCAGATACGCAGTATTTT
CASSVVTRGQGTPDTQYF
>TRBJ1-1|NA|few|TRBV29-1
TGCAGCGTTGCTGGGATGGGGGCTTTCTTT
CSVAGMGAFF
>TRBJ2-1|TRBD2|NA|TRBV20-1
TGCAGTGCCAGGACTAGCGGGAGAGCGGAGCAGTTCTTC
CSARTSGRAEQFF
>TRBJ2-3|TRBD2|few|TRBV2
TGTGCCAGCACACTAGCGGGAGATCCAACCCCCATGTTT
CASTLAGDPTPMF
>TRBJ2-2|NA|many|TRBV28
TGTGCCAGCAGTTTATATCGCGGGGAGCTGTTTTTT
CASSLYRGELFF
>TRBJ2-5|NA|many|TRBV15
TGTGCCACCAGCAGAGAGGAGGGGCGTTTAGGGACCCAGTACTTC
CATSREEGRLGTQYF
>TRBJ2-1|TRBD2|few|TRBV5-1
TGCGCCAGCAGCTGGGACTACTTATCCTACAATGAGCAGTTCTTC
CASSWDYLSYNEQFF
>TRBJ2-1|TRBD2|few|TRBV19
TGTGCCAGTAAGAGGGGACTAGCGGGAGGGGTTGAGCAGTTCTTC
CASKRGLAGGVEQFF
>TRBJ2-1|NA|NA|TRBV11-2
TGTGCCAGCAGCTTAGAAGGACAGCAGTACAATGAGCAGTTCTTC
CASSLEGQQYNEQFF
>TRBJ2-5|NA|few|TRBV20-1
TGCAGTGTTACAACAGAGACCCAGTACTTC
CSVTTETQYF
>TRBJ2-3|TRBD2|NA|TRBV24-1
TGTGCCACCAGTGATTTGGATCGGAGCGGGGGGGGAAATACGCAGTATTTT
CATSDLDRSGGGNTQYF
>TRBJ2-1|NA|NA|TRBV20-1
TGCAGTGCTGCGGGAGAGGGGGCCTACAATGAGCAGTTCTTC
CSAAGEGAYNEQFF
>TRBJ2-1|TRBD2|few|TRBV4-2
TGTGCCAGCAGCCAAGTTATAGGCGGGGGGGCCTGGGAGCAGTTCTTC
CASSQVIGGGAWEQFF
>TRBJ1-5|TRBD1|many|TRBV15
TGTGCCGGCCGACAGGGGACGCCTTTTTATCAGCCCCAGCATTTT
CAGRQGTPFYQPQHF
>TRBJ2-2|TRBD1|many|TRBV12-3/TRBV12-4
TGTGCCAGCAGTTTCGACAGGGGAACCGGGGAGCTGTTTTTT
CASSFDRGTGELFF
>TRBJ2-1|NA|few|TRBV5-6
TGTGCCAGCAGCCATCAGGGGCCGGTTAATGAGCAGTTCTTC
CASSHQGPVNEQFF
>TRBJ2-3|TRBD2|many|TRBV6-1
TGTGCCAGCAGTCGCCTAGCGGGAGCAGGCACAGATACGCAGTATTTT
CASSRLAGAGTDTQYF
>TRBJ1-5|NA|NA|TRBV29-1
TGCAGCGTTGGTGTTAATAGCAATCAGCCCCAGCATTTT
CSVGVNSNQPQHF
>TRBJ2-4|NA|NA|TRBV27
TGTGCCAGCAGTTTCGTAGCCAAAAACATTCAGTACTTC
CASSFVAKNIQYF
>TRBJ2-3|TRBD2|NA|TRBV7-9
TGTGCCAGCAGCTTAGTACTAGCGGCTAGCACAGATACGCAGTATTTT
CASSLVLAASTDTQYF
>TRBJ2-5|TRBD2|NA|TRBV7-2
TGTGCCAGCAGCGCCCCCGGGGAGGGAGAGACCCAGTACTTC
CASSAPGEGETQYF
>TRBJ1-2|NA|NA|TRBV28
TGTGCCAGCAGGAGTAAATTCCGAGTTTATGGCTACACCTTC
CASRSKFRVYGYTF
>TRBJ2-4|TRBD1|NA|TRBV7-2
TGTGCCAGCAGCTTAAAGTGGCAGGGGGTTGGCATTCAGTACTTC
CASSLKWQGVGIQYF
>TRBJ2-3|TRBD1|NA|TRBV10-3
TGTGCCATCAGCGGGACAGGGTTGGCAGATACGCAGTATTTT
CAISGTGLADTQYF
>TRBJ2-4|NA|few|TRBV11-1
TGTGCCAGCAGCCTGTTCACAGGGAACAGTCTAGCCAAAAACATTCAGTACTTC
CASSLFTGNSLAKNIQYF
>TRBJ2-5|TRBD2|once|TRBV7-6
TGTGCCAGCAGCTCATCGGACCCGGGGGGAACGGAGACCCAGTACTTC
CASSSSDPGGTETQYF
>TRBJ2-1|TRBD1|few|TRBV29-1
TGCAGCGTTGGAGCAGGGGGTACCTACTCCTACAATGAGCAGTTCTTC
CSVGAGGTYSYNEQFF
>TRBJ2-3|NA|NA|TRBV7-2
TGTGCCAGCAGCTTATTAGGCGGATACACAGATACGCAGTATTTT
CASSLLGGYTDTQYF
>TRBJ2-7|TRBD2|many|TRBV20-1
TGCAGTGCTTCTCCGGGACTAGCGAACTACGAGCAGTACTTC
CSASPGLANYEQYF
>TRBJ2-1|NA|NA|TRBV4-1
TGCGCCAGCAGCCAAGATCCAACTAGCAGAGGTGAGCAGTTCTTC
CASSQDPTSRGEQFF
>TRBJ2-2|TRBD2|few|TRBV5-1
TGCGCCAGCAGATACACTAGCGGGGGCCCAACCGGGGAGCTGTTTTTT
CASRYTSGGPTGELFF
>TRBJ2-1|TRBD2|NA|TRBV29-1
TGCAGCGGCGACTCTAGCGGGAGGGCCGCTAATGAGCAGTTCTTC
CSGDSSGRAANEQFF
>TRBJ1-1|NA|NA|TRBV12-3/TRBV12-4
TGTGCCAGCAGTTTCAGGGGAAAAGCTTTCTTT
CASSFRGKAFF
>TRBJ2-3|TRBD2|NA|TRBV7-3
TGTGCCAGCAGCTGGGGACTAGATTCGGATACGCAGTATTTT
CASSWGLDSDTQYF
>TRBJ1-5|NA|NA|TRBV11-2
TGTGCCAGCAGCTTAGCCCCCCAGAATAGCAATCAGCCCCAGCATTTT
CASSLAPQNSNQPQHF
>TRBJ1-3|TRBD1|few|TRBV6-5
TGTGCCAGCAGTTTCGACAGGGCTGGAAACACCATATATTTT
CASSFDRAGNTIYF
>TRBJ2-3|TRBD2|few|TRBV27
TGTGCCAGCTCCGGGACTAGCGGGAATCGTGGCACAGATACGCAGTATTTT
CASSGTSGNRGTDTQYF
>TRBJ2-1|NA|few|TRBV9
TGTGCCAGCAGCGAAGGGGGGGCCACCTACAATGAGCAGTTCTTC
CASSEGGATYNEQFF
>TRBJ2-1|NA|NA|TRBV7-3
TGTGCCAGCAGCTTAGGGTCAACCTACAATGAGCAGTTCTTC
CASSLGSTYNEQFF